The rows below give T cell receptor beta chains drawn from one sample of a study of metastatic and nonmetastatic thyroid tumors. Via MiXCR, TCRdb re-called the PCR reads. The sample carries over 15,000 clones, approximately 25% recorded once. Sequencing was performed on tumor tissue. These receptors were collected from a male donor with papillary thyroid cancer or a benign thyroid nodule (not recorded which). Some clones in this sample may be carry-over from other donors' samples. Both conserved end residues are part of each CDR3. D genes are given only for firm matches. For some rows the clone size is stated as once, few or many, or as a class when expanded; others skip it.

j_call: TRBJ2-5; clone_size: many; d_call: TRBD2; v_call: TRBV30; cdr3_aa: CASPGLGGETQYF; cdr3_nt: TGTGCCTCCCCGGGACTAGGGGGTGAGACCCAGTACTTC
j_call: TRBJ1-2; clone_size: NA; d_call: NA; v_call: TRBV20-1; cdr3_aa: CSARESLENGYTF; cdr3_nt: TGCAGTGCTAGAGAGAGCCTTGAAAATGGCTACACCTTC
j_call: TRBJ2-2; clone_size: many; d_call: TRBD1; v_call: TRBV20-1; cdr3_aa: CSANRGGTGELFF; cdr3_nt: TGCAGTGCCAACAGGGGCGGCACCGGGGAGCTGTTTTTT
j_call: TRBJ1-2; clone_size: NA; d_call: NA; v_call: TRBV20-1; cdr3_aa: CSARDLLRGNYGYTF; cdr3_nt: TGCAGTGCTAGAGATCTATTAAGAGGGAACTATGGCTACACCTTC
j_call: TRBJ2-5; clone_size: many; d_call: NA; v_call: TRBV29-1; cdr3_aa: CSGDLAGTQYF; cdr3_nt: TGCAGCGGGGACCTCGCAGGGACCCAGTACTTC
j_call: TRBJ1-5; clone_size: NA; d_call: NA; v_call: TRBV12-3/TRBV12-4; cdr3_aa: CASILGWNQPQHF; cdr3_nt: TGCGCCAGCATTTTAGGGTGGAATCAGCCCCAGCATTTT
j_call: TRBJ2-6; clone_size: many; d_call: TRBD1; v_call: TRBV7-9; cdr3_aa: CASSSTGYGANVLTF; cdr3_nt: TGTGCCAGCAGCTCGACAGGGTATGGGGCCAACGTCCTGACTTTC
j_call: TRBJ2-7; clone_size: many; d_call: NA; v_call: TRBV3-1; cdr3_aa: CASSQDPGYEQYF; cdr3_nt: TGTGCCAGCAGCCAAGATCCGGGCTACGAGCAGTACTTC
j_call: TRBJ2-3; clone_size: once; d_call: NA; v_call: TRBV4-1; cdr3_aa: CASSQGVPGDTQYF; cdr3_nt: TGCGCCAGCAGCCAAGGGGTGCCCGGAGATACGCAGTATTTT
j_call: TRBJ2-1; clone_size: NA; d_call: NA; v_call: TRBV6-6; cdr3_aa: CASRLRCVYNEQFF; cdr3_nt: TGTGCCAGCAGATTACGGTGCGTCTACAATGAGCAGTTCTTC
j_call: TRBJ2-7; clone_size: few; d_call: TRBD1; v_call: TRBV27; cdr3_aa: CASSSRDRGSEQYF; cdr3_nt: TGTGCCAGCTCAAGTCGGGACAGGGGAAGCGAGCAGTACTTC
j_call: TRBJ2-3; clone_size: medium-sized; d_call: NA; v_call: TRBV7-9; cdr3_aa: CASSSPRDGGVMADTQYF; cdr3_nt: TGTGCCAGCAGCTCCCCACGTGACGGGGGAGTTATGGCAGATACGCAGTATTTT
j_call: TRBJ1-1; clone_size: few; d_call: NA; v_call: TRBV24-1; cdr3_aa: CATRLDNEAFF; cdr3_nt: TGTGCCACCAGGTTAGATAATGAAGCTTTCTTT
j_call: TRBJ2-2; clone_size: NA; d_call: TRBD1; v_call: TRBV5-1; cdr3_aa: CASSSTGTGGGGELFF; cdr3_nt: TGCGCCAGCAGCAGCACCGGGACAGGCGGTGGCGGGGAGCTGTTTTTT
j_call: TRBJ2-1; clone_size: medium-sized; d_call: NA; v_call: TRBV7-6; cdr3_aa: CASSSRVNGSFYNEQFF; cdr3_nt: TGTGCCAGCAGCTCCCGTGTGAACGGGAGTTTTTACAATGAGCAGTTCTTC
j_call: TRBJ2-2; clone_size: few; d_call: TRBD2; v_call: TRBV20-1; cdr3_aa: CSARVDGGNGRAGTGELFF; cdr3_nt: TGCAGTGCTAGAGTCGATGGGGGTAACGGGAGGGCCGGCACCGGGGAGTTGTTTTTT
j_call: TRBJ1-1; clone_size: many; d_call: NA; v_call: TRBV14; cdr3_aa: CASSQELRGSETEAFF; cdr3_nt: TGTGCCAGCAGCCAAGAGTTGCGGGGGAGTGAGACTGAAGCTTTCTTT
j_call: TRBJ1-3; clone_size: few; d_call: NA; v_call: TRBV6-9; cdr3_aa: CASSSFYGPRTKDGPSGDTIYF; cdr3_nt: TGTGCCAGCAGTTCATTTTACGGGCCCCGGACTAAGGACGGACCCTCTGGGGACACCATATATTTT
j_call: TRBJ1-2; clone_size: many; d_call: TRBD1; v_call: TRBV19; cdr3_aa: CASQGAGRYYGYTF; cdr3_nt: TGTGCCAGCCAGGGGGCTGGTCGGTACTATGGCTACACCTTC
j_call: TRBJ1-2; clone_size: few; d_call: TRBD1; v_call: TRBV6-1; cdr3_aa: CASSEPTGGLYGYTF; cdr3_nt: TGTGCCAGCAGTGAACCGACAGGGGGCCTCTATGGCTACACCTTC
j_call: TRBJ2-7; clone_size: NA; d_call: NA; v_call: TRBV3-1; cdr3_aa: CASSRQGSSYEQYF; cdr3_nt: TGTGCCAGCAGCCGGCAGGGGAGCTCCTACGAGCAGTACTTC
j_call: TRBJ2-7; clone_size: NA; d_call: TRBD1; v_call: TRBV6-2/TRBV6-3; cdr3_aa: CASIYRDSDEQYF; cdr3_nt: TGTGCCAGCATTTACCGGGACAGTGACGAGCAGTACTTC
j_call: TRBJ2-6; clone_size: few; d_call: NA; v_call: TRBV27; cdr3_aa: CASSWGVAGANVLTF; cdr3_nt: TGTGCCAGCAGTTGGGGGGTAGCTGGGGCCAACGTCCTGACTTTC
j_call: TRBJ2-1; clone_size: many; d_call: NA; v_call: TRBV11-2; cdr3_aa: CASSWPATAYNEQFF; cdr3_nt: TGTGCCAGCAGCTGGCCGGCTACCGCATACAATGAGCAGTTCTTC
j_call: TRBJ2-7; clone_size: NA; d_call: TRBD1; v_call: TRBV6-1; cdr3_aa: CASSELQGTYEQYF; cdr3_nt: TGTGCCAGCAGTGAATTACAGGGGACCTACGAGCAGTACTTC
j_call: TRBJ2-1; clone_size: many; d_call: NA; v_call: TRBV9; cdr3_aa: CASSVGNYNEQFF; cdr3_nt: TGTGCCAGCAGCGTAGGGAACTACAATGAGCAGTTCTTC
j_call: TRBJ2-1; clone_size: large; d_call: TRBD2; v_call: TRBV2; cdr3_aa: CASSGTSGRFDEQFF; cdr3_nt: TGTGCCAGCAGTGGGACTAGCGGGAGATTCGATGAGCAGTTCTTC
j_call: TRBJ2-5; clone_size: NA; d_call: NA; v_call: TRBV20-1; cdr3_aa: CSARLIGHQETQYF; cdr3_nt: TGCAGTGCTAGACTGATTGGGCACCAAGAGACCCAGTACTTC
j_call: TRBJ2-1; clone_size: medium-sized; d_call: NA; v_call: TRBV28; cdr3_aa: CASSFLGLMTSPSNEQFF; cdr3_nt: TGTGCCAGCAGTTTTCTCGGTTTGATGACAAGTCCCTCCAATGAGCAGTTCTTC
j_call: TRBJ1-4; clone_size: many; d_call: NA; v_call: TRBV4-1; cdr3_aa: CASSQSGVMREKLFF; cdr3_nt: TGCGCCAGCAGCCAATCAGGGGTTATGCGTGAAAAACTGTTTTTT
j_call: TRBJ2-2; clone_size: many; d_call: TRBD1; v_call: TRBV12-3/TRBV12-4; cdr3_aa: CASSLGTGSGRLPPPNTGELFF; cdr3_nt: TGTGCCAGCAGTTTAGGGACAGGGTCTGGGCGGCTTCCCCCCCCGAACACCGGGGAGCTGTTTTTT
j_call: TRBJ1-2; clone_size: few; d_call: TRBD1; v_call: TRBV30; cdr3_aa: CAWKQGDYGYAF; cdr3_nt: TGTGCCTGGAAACAGGGGGATTATGGCTACGCCTTC
j_call: TRBJ2-7; clone_size: few; d_call: NA; v_call: TRBV6-2/TRBV6-3; cdr3_aa: CASTTQGSRLVGYEQYF; cdr3_nt: TGTGCCAGCACCACACAGGGTTCCCGACTAGTAGGCTACGAGCAGTACTTC
j_call: TRBJ1-2; clone_size: NA; d_call: NA; v_call: TRBV13; cdr3_aa: CASTPAGANYGYTF; cdr3_nt: TGTGCCAGTACCCCTGCGGGGGCTAACTATGGCTACACCTTC